These 14 T cell receptor beta chains originate from one sample sequenced in a study of cytomegalovirus exposure and HLA in healthy donors. Libraries were prepared by immunoSEQ multiplex PCR; TCRdb keeps only in-frame clonotypes and omits some of them. The repertoire holds about 260,000 clones, with roughly 87% as singletons. The sample taken for sequencing was PBMCs. The receptors were sampled from a woman in her thirties in good health and CMV-seronegative.

The genes are TRBV9 and TRBJ2-5, with TRBD2 matching over 8 bases. V lost 3 bases to trimming and J lost 2 bases; unmatched junction nucleotides: 3. The CDR3 is 14 amino acids. The germline CDR1 and CDR2 sequences are SGDLS and YYNGEE. CDR3: CASSDSGIQETQYF. As DNA, the CDR3 is TGTGCCAGCAGCGATAGCGGGATTCAAGAGACCCAGTACTTC.

V gene TRBV4-2 combines with J gene TRBJ2-3; D remains ambiguous. The CDR3 has 14 residues. In germline, CDR1 is LGHNA, CDR2 YNFKEQ. V lost 0 bases to trimming and J lost 0 bases, with 4 bases between them. This chain's CDR3 is CASSQETSTDTQYF. In DNA form, the CDR3 reads TGTGCCAGCAGCCAAGAGACTAGCACAGATACGCAGTATTTT.

This clone has only one observation. This chain joins TRBV5-1 and TRBJ2-7; D is uncertain. CDR1 and CDR2 from the germline V gene are SGHRS and YFSETQ. The CDR3 contains 13 residues. Trimming left V 5 bases short and J 2 bases short, with 11 bases between. The CDR3 DNA sequence: TGCGCCAGCAGAGCACTAAGGGCCTACGAGCAGTACTTC. Encoded protein: CASRALRAYEQYF.

The genes are TRBV5-6 and TRBJ2-3, with 10 bases identical to TRBD2. This CDR3 comprises 17 residues. The germline V gene has CDR1 SGHDT and CDR2 YYEEEE. V lost 2 bases and J lost 4; bases outside the gene matches: 10. CDR3 DNA: TGTGCCAGCAGCTTTCGCAGTGGGCTAGCGGGAGCAGATACGCAGTATTTT. It is translated as CASSFRSGLAGADTQYF.

The chain links TRBV27 to TRBJ2-1; 8 bases are shared with TRBD2. The CDR3 is 15 residues long. CDR1 and CDR2 from the germline V gene are MNHEY and SMNVEV (reference sequence). J was trimmed by 8 bases and V by 4 bases; bases with no gene match: 10. This CDR3 is CASSSGLAGSHEQFF. Written as DNA, the CDR3 is TGTGCCAGCAGTTCAGGGTTAGCGGGAAGCCATGAGCAGTTCTTC.

V usage is TRBV4-1 and J usage is TRBJ2-2; D perhaps matches TRBD2 (7 bases). With 0 bases removed from V and 5 bases from J, the gap between germline ends came to 13 bases. The length of the CDR3 is 16 residues. Germline lookup yields CDR1 MGHRA and CDR2 YSYEKL. CDR3 coding DNA: TGCGCCAGCAGCCAAGATCACGGGGGGCGAACCGGGGAGCTGTTTTTT. Its translation: CASSQDHGGRTGELFF.

The chain couples TRBV25-1 to TRBJ2-5, with D possibly being TRBD1 or TRBD2 (5 bases each). Looked up from germline, CDR1 is MGHDK and CDR2 is SYGVNS. V was pared by 5 bases and J by 2 bases, with 9 bases between. There are 13 residues in the CDR3. The CDR3 sequence: CASSRGAQETQYF. In DNA, the CDR3 is TGTGCCAGCAGTAGGGGAGCACAAGAGACCCAGTACTTC.

The V call is TRBV4-3, the J call TRBJ2-6; D not certain. CDR3 length equals 16 residues. V was cut by 3 bases and J by 0 bases, with 9 bases left in between. Germline CDR1 is LGHNA and CDR2 is YSLEER. CDR3 region: CASSQGTSSGANVLTF. The CDR3, as DNA: TGCGCCAGCAGCCAGGGTACGAGCTCTGGGGCCAACGTCCTGACTTTC.

The chain joins TRBV5-1 to TRBJ2-7, with a tentative D call TRBD2 (6 bases). Germline CDR1 reads SGHRS; CDR2 reads YFSETQ. Between the trimmed V and J ends, which lost 4 bases and 4 bases, there was a span of 12 bases. The CDR3 is 13 amino acids. The DNA of the CDR3 is TGCGCCAGCAGCGAAGGGACTTCTTACGAGCAGTACTTC. This codes for CASSEGTSYEQYF.

The V and J genes are TRBV9 and TRBJ2-1; no clear D. This CDR3 spans 14 amino acids. Germline values: CDR1 SGDLS, CDR2 YYNGEE. Between the trimmed V and J ends, which lost 5 bases and 0 bases, there was a span of 9 bases. In nucleotides, the CDR3 is TGTGCCAGCAGTTGGGCCTCCTCCTACAATGAGCAGTTCTTC. Its translation: CASSWASSYNEQFF.

The chain recombines TRBV28 with TRBJ2-7, with TRBD1 identical over 7 bases. CDR3 length: 14 amino acids. Per the germline V gene, CDR1 is MDHEN and CDR2 is SYDVKM. V lost 8 bases to trimming and J lost 4 bases; unmatched junction nucleotides: 11. CDR3 bases: TGTGCCAGCCGCGACGACAGGGCTCGGTACGAGCAGTACTTC. Translation gives CASRDDRARYEQYF.

The rearrangement links TRBV5-4 to TRBJ1-1, with 7 bases fitting TRBD1. Trimming removed 4 bases from V and 1 base from J; junction bases left unmatched: 4. This CDR3 has 14 residues. Germline V gives CDR1 SGHNT, CDR2 YYREEE (reference sequence). The CDR3: CASSSRTGNTEAFF. The DNA for the CDR3 is TGTGCCAGCAGCAGTCGGACAGGGAACACTGAAGCTTTCTTT.

The J gene is TRBJ2-5, the V gene TRBV5-4; D is ambiguous. Germline-derived CDR1 and CDR2 are SGHNT and YYREEE (reference sequence). This CDR3 has 15 residues. Trimming took 0 bases from V and 5 from J, leaving 14 bases between them. As DNA, the CDR3 is TGTGCCAGCAGCTTGGGCGTGGCGTTGATGGAGACCCAGTACTTC. This codes for CASSLGVALMETQYF.

V is TRBV2 and J is TRBJ1-4; D not resolved. Trimming removed 5 bases from V and 5 bases from J, with 15 bases in between. This CDR3 is built from 15 residues. Germline V gene lookup returns CDR1 SNHLY and CDR2 FYNNEI. CDR3 sequence (DNA): TGTGCCAGCAGTCCCCGCGTGGGTAAGAATGAAAAACTGTTTTTT. The encoded protein is CASSPRVGKNEKLFF.